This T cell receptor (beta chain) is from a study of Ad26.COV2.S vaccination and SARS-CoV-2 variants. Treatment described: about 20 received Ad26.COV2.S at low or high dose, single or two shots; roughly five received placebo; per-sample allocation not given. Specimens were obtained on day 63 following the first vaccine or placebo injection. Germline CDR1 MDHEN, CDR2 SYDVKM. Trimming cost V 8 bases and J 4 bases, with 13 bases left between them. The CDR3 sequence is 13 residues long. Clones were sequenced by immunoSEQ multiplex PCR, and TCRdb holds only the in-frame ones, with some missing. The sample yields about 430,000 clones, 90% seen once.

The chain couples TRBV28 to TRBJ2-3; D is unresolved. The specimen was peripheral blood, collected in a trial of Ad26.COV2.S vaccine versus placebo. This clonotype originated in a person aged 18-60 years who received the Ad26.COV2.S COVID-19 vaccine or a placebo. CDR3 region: CASRFLGADTQYF. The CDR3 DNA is TGTGCCAGCCGGTTCCTTGGGGCAGATACGCAGTATTTT.